Each of the 3 T cell receptor beta chains below was sequenced from the same sample in a study of blood T cell repertoires in COVID-19 (TCRdb year 2020). Library method: the immunoSEQ multiplex PCR assay. TCRdb mirrors the immuneACCESS table, restricted to in-frame sequences. Some clones are absent from its copies; in checked studies, under half trace to an unresolved V gene, and the reason for the others is unknown. Within this sample are under 300,000 clones, with approximately 91% of them counted one time only. The ten largest clonotypes hold more than 0.65% of the sample. Input material: peripheral blood. Receptor source: a man aged 25-45 years with COVID-19, enrolled during active disease.

CDR3 amino acids: CATQGNTEAFF. The DNA for the CDR3 is TGTGCCACACAGGGAAACACTGAAGCTTTCTTT. The chain recombines TRBV25-1 with TRBJ1-1, with D tentatively TRBD1 (6 bases). The germline V gene has CDR1 MGHDK and CDR2 SYGVNS. This CDR3 is 11 amino acids long. Trimming shortened V by 10 bases and J by 2 bases, and 8 bases separated the two germline ends.

The chain uses TRBV5-1 and TRBJ1-6, with 8 positions matching TRBD1. This CDR3 is 19 amino acids long. The germline gives CDR1 SGHRS, CDR2 YFSETQ. The J segment lost 6 bases and the V segment lost 0 bases, leaving 14 bases of the junction unmatched. DNA for the CDR3: TGCGCCAGCAGCTTGGAGCCTCGGACAGGGCCTATCCTTAATTCACCCCTCCACTTT. Protein sequence: CASSLEPRTGPILNSPLHF.

J is TRBJ2-2 and V is TRBV6-5; 7 bases are shared with TRBD1. This CDR3 has 14 amino acids. Per germline, CDR1 MNHEY and CDR2 SVGAGI. The trim removed 6 bases at V and 7 bases at J, leaving 8 bases unmatched. The CDR3 loop reads CASSRTGESGELFF. CDR3 DNA sequence: TGTGCCAGCAGCCGAACAGGGGAAAGCGGGGAGCTGTTTTTT.